This T cell receptor beta chain was captured by sequencing in a study of cytomegalovirus exposure and HLA in healthy donors. Comment on this clone: The antigen is unknown.

Points from the study as a whole: An analysis that was carried out later associated some 17,000 TCR beta sequences with HLA alleles at 0.05 false discovery rate. In terms of immune exposure information, only CMV serostatus was available. Altogether, some 170 TCR beta chains were recorded as cytomegalovirus-associated.

Researchers ran the PCR with 60 Vbeta and 13 Jbeta primers. Assay used: immunoSEQ multiplex PCR; TCRdb lists only in-frame clones, some missing. Among approximately 120,000 clones listed, over 65% were seen once. V was clipped by 5 bases and J by 7 bases, with 15 bases between them. Germline lookup yields CDR1 MNHEY and CDR2 SVGAGI. CDR3 size: 13 residues. The V gene is TRBV6-5, the J gene TRBJ2-7, with D possibly being TRBD1 (5 bases). Sequencing was carried out using PBMCs. The receptor comes from a man over 45 in good health and CMV-seronegative. This chain's CDR3 is CASSEGAEWEQYF. As DNA, the CDR3 is TGTGCCAGCAGTGAAGGGGCGGAATGGGAGCAGTACTTC.